This T cell receptor (beta chain) was captured in a study of PD-1 blockade in mismatch repair-deficient tumors. Study summary: Patients had approximately 12 mismatch repair-deficient cancer types and were previously treated and progressing.

Of note for this clone: Its antigen is as yet unknown.

Mismatch repair deficiency was confirmed in all patients, by PCR or immunohistochemistry. The study's findings and limits: Tumor-resident clones, often undetectable pretreatment in blood, expanded then contracted after pembrolizumab.

The repertoire was sequenced with immunoSEQ multiplex PCR; TCRdb's copy has only in-frame clones and lacks some. Of over 100,000 clones in the sample, about 74% were seen once. Sequencing was performed on peripheral blood, taken approximately 60 weeks after starting pembrolizumab. This TCR was recovered from an adult with mismatch repair-deficient cancer.

The CDR3 spells CASSLEGRGNEQFF. CDR3 in DNA: TGTGCCAGCAGCTTAGAAGGCAGGGGAAATGAGCAGTTCTTC. The V gene is TRBV7-9, the J gene TRBJ2-1, with D tentatively TRBD1 (6 bases). The CDR3 contains 14 residues. V gave up 1 base and J gave up 7 bases, with 11 bases separating them. Germline-derived CDR1 and CDR2 are SEHNR and FQNEAQ (reference sequence).